Listed here is a single T cell receptor beta chain. The antigen is not known. Germline values: CDR1 LGHNA, CDR2 YSLEER. Trimming cost V 3 bases and J 3 bases; bases outside gene matches: 7. The CDR3 covers 16 residues. A sample-barcoded 5' primer and a J-beta primer mix were used in a second PCR of about 7 to 12 cycles. TCRdb reprocessed the 5' RACE reads with MiXCR, giving one entry per CDR3 protein. This table holds roughly 800,000 distinct CDR3 sequences, more than 45% found once. This record comes from a study of blood T cells in healthy people across ages. Study-level results: Observed TCR beta diversity per million T cells went down as age went up. This fall followed a roughly linear course with age.

This TCR came from a man under 40 in good health. The chain carries TRBV4-3 and TRBJ2-7; TRBD1 aligns across 11 bases. Sample: blood. Here the CDR3 reads CASSHAGTGGHYEQYF. The CDR3 nucleotides read TGCGCCAGCAGCCACGCCGGGACAGGGGGACACTACGAGCAGTACTTC.